This entry is about one TCR beta chain. Its antigen is unidentified. Sequencing used immunoSEQ multiplex PCR; TCRdb keeps in-frame clones, though not all of them. Among more than 300,000 clones listed, 70% to 80% were seen once. The data stem from a study of cytotoxic CD8 clonotypes in ibrutinib-treated CLL. As for the study in general: Among patients, some 25 responded partially and 2 completely; some 15 then stayed remitted and roughly 12 progressed after median around 70 months. Samples had a mean of roughly 230,000 productive templates and approximately 90,000 productive rearrangements.

General study points: Clonality increased at ibrutinib response, then returned toward baseline at progression. The study found baseline clonality above age-matched healthy donors, tracking circulating CD8+ T-cell counts.

In germline, CDR1 is SGHRS, CDR2 YFSETQ. V lost 4 bases to trimming and J lost 8 bases, with 21 bases between them. This CDR3 is built from 16 residues. The sequence came from a human donor with chronic lymphocytic leukemia. The chain couples TRBV5-1 to TRBJ1-4; D possibly corresponds to TRBD1 (6 bases). The sample here was PBMCs, taken before ibrutinib treatment. CDR3 sequence: CASSIDPTGSNEKLFF. CDR3 DNA sequence: TGCGCCAGCAGCATCGATCCCACAGGGTCGAACGAAAAACTGTTTTTT.